These 21 T cell receptor beta chains came from one sample sequenced in a study of early T cells in non-severe SARS-CoV-2 infection (dated by TCRdb to the early 2020s). The library came from 5' RACE. Sequenced on a NextSeq 500. TCRdb trimmed public reads at Q25 via fastp, called clones via MiXCR and kept in-frame beta chains. Rows with one shared CDR3 protein collapse into an entry with the most common genes and DNA. Counted in this sample were roughly 80,000 distinct CDR3 sequences; about 14% of them appeared once. The top ten clones comprise under 4% of the sample. The sequencing input was whole blood. Receptor source: an adult who was a healthcare worker with PCR-confirmed SARS-CoV-2 infection or an uninfected control (not recorded which).

This clonotype has only a few counts. The V gene is TRBV4-1, the J gene TRBJ2-7, with D possibly matching TRBD2 (6 bases). Germline assignment: CDR1 MGHRA and CDR2 YSYEKL. Deletions cut 0 bases from V and 0 bases from J, with 18 bases between. The CDR3 has 18 amino acids. CDR3: CASSQDPTGLGLSYEQYF. In nucleotides, the CDR3 is TGCGCCAGCAGCCAAGATCCTACGGGACTCGGCCTCTCCTACGAGCAGTACTTC.

This clonotype was observed a handful of times. The rearrangement links TRBV7-8 to TRBJ2-7; 10 nucleotides line up with TRBD1. V shed 5 bases, J shed 7 bases, and the junction held 8 bases outside the gene matches. Germline V gene sequence: CDR1 SGHVS, CDR2 FQNEAQ. The CDR3 runs 14 residues. CDR3 sequence reads: CASSRGQGVGEQYF. The DNA for the CDR3 is TGTGCCAGCAGCCGCGGACAGGGGGTAGGAGAGCAGTACTTC.

This clonotype was seen ten or more times. The chain uses TRBV30 and TRBJ2-3; no clear D gene. V dropped 4 bases and J dropped 6 bases, with 8 bases sitting between them. Germline CDR1 is GTSNPN and CDR2 is SVGIG (reference sequence). CDR3 length equals 11 residues. CDR3 protein: CAWMLTDTQYF. DNA for the CDR3: TGTGCCTGGATGCTCACCGATACGCAGTATTTT.

This clonotype has just a few counts. This chain joins TRBV6-5 and TRBJ1-6; the D is unclear. V lost 2 bases, J lost 5 bases, and 10 bases lay in between. The CDR3 covers 15 residues. Germline lookup yields CDR1 MNHEY and CDR2 SVGAGI. The chain's CDR3 is CASSYSGHHNSPLHF. The CDR3 bases are TGTGCCAGCAGTTACAGTGGTCACCATAATTCACCCCTCCACTTT.

The chain is built from TRBV7-2 and TRBJ1-5, with TRBD1 as a possible D gene (5 bases). The CDR3 sequence is 15 residues long. Germline V gives CDR1 SGHTA, CDR2 FQGNSA. V was clipped by 2 bases and J by 1 base, with 9 bases between them. CDR3 DNA sequence: TGTGCCAGCAGCTTAAACGGACACAGCAATCAGCCCCAGCATTTT. Its protein product is CASSLNGHSNQPQHF.

Many counts were recorded for this clonotype. V usage is TRBV7-8 and J usage is TRBJ2-3, with a weak D call TRBD1 (6 bases). CDR3 length equals 16 residues. V was clipped by 5 bases and J by 4 bases, with 19 bases between them. CDR1 and CDR2 from the germline V gene are SGHVS and FQNEAQ. The CDR3 nucleotides are TGTGCCAGCAGCCCGAAGGGGGTTCTCACCCCAGATACGCAGTATTTT. It translates to CASSPKGVLTPDTQYF.

This chain links TRBV11-2 with TRBJ2-5; D unresolved. The germline V gene encodes CDR1 SGHAT and CDR2 FQNNGV. The V gene lost 1 base and the J gene lost 0 bases, with 6 bases spanning the gap. The CDR3 extends over 14 amino acids. The chain's CDR3 is CASSLGQNQETQYF. The CDR3 bases are TGTGCCAGCAGCTTAGGACAAAACCAAGAGACCCAGTACTTC.

This clonotype was observed at least ten times. The gene calls are TRBV4-2 and TRBJ2-1; 11 nucleotides align to TRBD2. Germline CDR1 and CDR2: LGHNA and YNFKEQ. This CDR3 has 16 residues. Losses at the gene ends were 1 base for V and 4 bases for J; bases not matched to a gene: 3. CDR3 in DNA: TGTGCCAGCAGCCAAGGTGGACTAGCGGGTTACAATGAGCAGTTCTTC. Translating gives CASSQGGLAGYNEQFF.

This clonotype was counted between two and nine times. The chain uses TRBV5-4 and TRBJ1-2, with unresolved D. The CDR3 is 15 residues long. CDR1 is SGHNT, CDR2 YYREEE, per germline (reference sequence). V gave up 4 bases and J gave up 9 bases, with 22 bases separating them. The CDR3 loop is CASSPATTVPRRYTF. The CDR3 DNA sequence: TGTGCCAGCAGCCCCGCTACTACAGTGCCTAGGCGCTACACCTTC.

This clonotype was counted many times. The V call is TRBV11-2, the J call TRBJ1-2; D possibly corresponds to TRBD1 (5 bases). CDR3 length: 16 residues. Germline V lookup: CDR1 SGHAT, CDR2 FQNNGV. V was clipped by 1 base and J by 2 bases, with 14 bases between them. Here the CDR3 reads CASSLVAQGGNYGYTF. The CDR3 DNA sequence: TGTGCCAGCAGCTTAGTGGCGCAGGGAGGAAACTATGGCTACACCTTC.

This clonotype was observed a handful of times. The chain uses TRBV7-8 and TRBJ1-2, with unresolved D. The CDR3 totals 13 residues. V was pared by 4 bases and J by 8 bases, with 14 bases between. Germline V CDR1 and CDR2: SGHVS, FQNEAQ. The CDR3 DNA reads as TGTGCCAGCAGCTATACGGGTCTTCAAGGCTACACCTTC. Its protein is CASSYTGLQGYTF.

This clonotype appeared a few times. This chain uses TRBV27 with TRBJ2-2, with D perhaps matching TRBD1 or TRBD2 (5 bases each). The CDR3 is 17 residues long. The ends were cut back, 3 bases at V and 0 bases at J, with 14 bases in the middle. Per germline, CDR1 MNHEY and CDR2 SMNVEV (reference sequence). The CDR3 loop is CASSFSSGAANTGELFF. CDR3 in DNA: TGTGCCAGCAGTTTTTCGTCCGGGGCCGCGAACACCGGGGAGCTGTTTTTT.

V and J are TRBV29-1 and TRBJ2-3, with unresolved D. V gave up 0 bases and J gave up 2 bases, with 3 bases separating them. The CDR3 spans 12 residues. CDR1 is SQVTM, CDR2 ANQGSEA, per germline. CDR3 DNA sequence: TGCAGCGTTGAAGAATTCACAGATACGCAGTATTTT. Translated, it gives CSVEEFTDTQYF.

This clonotype was observed a few times. The V call is TRBV12-3 or TRBV12-4, the J call TRBJ2-3; 8 nucleotides agree with TRBD1. V shed 3 bases and J 6 bases; nucleotides not matched to a gene: 8. The length of the CDR3 is 15 residues. Here the CDR3 reads CASSLLGQGGDTQYF. As DNA, the CDR3 is TGTGCCAGCAGTTTGCTTGGACAGGGAGGTGATACGCAGTATTTT.

This clonotype was seen many times. The chain carries TRBV3-1 and TRBJ1-2, with no clear D. The CDR3 consists of 15 residues. Germline V gives CDR1 LGHDT, CDR2 YNNKEL (reference sequence). V lost 4 bases and J 4 bases, leaving 16 bases between the germline ends. CDR3 sequence (DNA): TGTGCCAGCAGCCCAACCCCCTACCCGGGCTATGGCTACACCTTC. Translation: CASSPTPYPGYGYTF.

This clonotype was observed a handful of times. The rearrangement uses TRBV7-8 and TRBJ2-1, with 11 bases matching TRBD2. The trim removed 4 bases at V and 9 bases at J, leaving 23 bases unmatched. Germline CDR1 reads SGHVS; CDR2 reads FQNEAQ. The CDR3 extends over 20 amino acids. The CDR3 protein is CASSSIHAAGTSGLLGEQFF. The CDR3 nucleotides are TGTGCCAGCAGCTCCATTCATGCAGCCGGGACTAGCGGACTCCTGGGTGAGCAGTTCTTC.

This clonotype was observed many times. V usage is TRBV29-1 and J usage is TRBJ2-2, with D uncertain. This CDR3 contains 12 residues. The germline V gene encodes CDR1 SQVTM and CDR2 ANQGSEA. The V end was cut by 4 bases, the J end by 2 bases, with 5 bases between. Here the CDR3 DNA reads TGCAGCGTTGTTCCAAACACCGGGGAGCTGTTTTTT. Translated, it gives CSVVPNTGELFF.

This clonotype was seen many times. J is TRBJ2-2 and V is TRBV3-1; 13 nucleotides agree with TRBD2. V dropped 0 bases and J dropped 4; count of bases not matched to a gene: 2. The germline V gene encodes CDR1 LGHDT and CDR2 YNNKEL (reference sequence). The CDR3 loop spans 17 amino acids. In nucleotides, the CDR3 is TGTGCCAGCAGCCAAGATAGACTAGCGGGAGGCACCGGGGAGCTGTTTTTT. It encodes CASSQDRLAGGTGELFF.

This clonotype has just a few counts. V is TRBV2 and J is TRBJ1-1; D remains ambiguous. Germline CDR1 and CDR2: SNHLY and FYNNEI. CDR3 length: 12 amino acids. V lost 8 bases and J lost 2, with 9 bases in between. The CDR3 DNA is TGTGCCAGCGGGCTGGTTAACACTGAAGCTTTCTTT. Translation: CASGLVNTEAFF.

The chain is built from TRBV11-1 and TRBJ1-2; 8 nucleotides agree with TRBD1. The germline gives CDR1 SGHAT, CDR2 FQDESV (reference sequence). J lost 8 bases, V lost 7 bases, and 9 bases had no gene match. CDR3 length equals 13 residues. CDR3 region: CASTPDRVGGYTF. CDR3 coding DNA: TGTGCCAGCACACCGGACAGGGTTGGCGGCTACACCTTC.

Details on this clonotype: One base away lies a much larger clone, so this may be a sequencing read error. The chain joins TRBV4-2 to TRBJ2-7; D is unresolved. This CDR3 has 15 residues. CDR1 and CDR2 from the germline V gene are LGHNA and YNFKEQ. CDR3 protein: CASNQEAKGGYEQYF. CDR3 DNA: TGTGCCAGCAACCAAGAGGCGAAGGGTGGATACGAGCAGTACTTC.